These 13 T cell receptor beta chains came from one sample sequenced in a study of blood T cell repertoires in COVID-19. The table came from immunoSEQ multiplex PCR; TCRdb's copy has only in-frame clones and leaves some out. The data show approximately 300,000 clones, with around 90% seen just once and approximately 7.5% held by the top ten. The sequencing input was peripheral blood. The source is a woman aged 25 to 39 with COVID-19, enrolled during active disease.

The chain employs TRBV11-2 and TRBJ2-1, with D unclear. The CDR3 spans 11 residues. CDR1 is SGHAT and CDR2 is FQNNGV in the germline V gene. V shed 5 bases and J shed 6 bases, with 5 bases lying between them. The CDR3 DNA reads as TGTGCCAGCAGCCCCAGCAATGAGCAGTTCTTC. Translated: CASSPSNEQFF.

This clone was seen a single time. CDR3 amino acids: CASSFGSIQPQHF. CDR3 nucleotide sequence: TGTGCCAGCAGTTTTGGCAGTATCCAGCCCCAGCATTTT. The chain uses TRBV28 and TRBJ1-5, with D uncertain. The CDR3 runs to 13 residues. Germline lookup yields CDR1 MDHEN and CDR2 SYDVKM. Trimming pared 3 bases from V and 7 bases from J, leaving 10 bases between.

The gene calls are TRBV7-8 and TRBJ1-6; possible D gene TRBD1, 5 bases. Trimming took off 4 bases at V and 6 bases at J, with 10 bases between the two ends. Germline V lookup: CDR1 SGHVS, CDR2 FQNEAQ. This CDR3 is 14 amino acids long. The CDR3 DNA reads TGTGCCAGCAGCTCGGGACTGCCTAATTCACCCCTCCACTTT. Protein product: CASSSGLPNSPLHF.

The gene calls are TRBV9 and TRBJ2-1; 7 bases line up with TRBD2. The CDR3 has 15 amino acids. CDR1 and CDR2 from the germline V gene are SGDLS and YYNGEE. V shed 0 bases, J shed 8 bases, and the junction held 8 bases outside the gene matches. The CDR3 region is CASSVGVGRADEQFF. DNA for the CDR3: TGTGCCAGCAGCGTAGGGGTAGGGAGGGCGGATGAGCAGTTCTTC.

The chain has TRBV3-1 (or the pseudogene TRBV3-2) and TRBJ2-3, with 8 bases aligning to TRBD2. V lost 7 bases to trimming and J lost 0 bases; unmatched junction nucleotides: 3. This CDR3 comprises 14 residues. CDR1 is LGHDT, CDR2 YNNKEL, per germline (reference sequence). CDR3 loop: CASNAGGSTDTQYF. Written as DNA, the CDR3 is TGTGCCAGCAACGCGGGGGGTAGCACAGATACGCAGTATTTT.

V is TRBV5-1 and J is TRBJ1-3, with TRBD1 matching over 11 bases. This CDR3 is built from 14 residues. The J segment lost 3 bases and the V segment lost 7 bases, leaving 3 bases of the junction unmatched. Germline V gene sequence: CDR1 SGHRS, CDR2 YFSETQ. CDR3 in DNA: TGCGCCAGCCGCGGGACAGGGGGTGGAAACACCATATATTTT. Its translation is CASRGTGGGNTIYF.

This chain uses TRBV10-1 with TRBJ2-1, with 7 bases that match TRBD2. J lost 4 bases, V lost 5 bases, and 2 bases had no gene match. The CDR3 has 13 residues. CDR1 is WNHNN and CDR2 is SYGVQD in the germline V gene (reference sequence). CDR3 nucleotides: TGCGCCAGCAGTTCAGCGGGGTACAATGAGCAGTTCTTC. It encodes CASSSAGYNEQFF.

This chain links TRBV10-2 with TRBJ2-3; perhaps TRBD2 as D (6 bases). Trimming cost V 3 bases and J 2 bases, with 15 bases left between them. The CDR3 has 16 amino acids. Germline V gene data show CDR1 as WSHSY and CDR2 as SAAADI. CDR3 in DNA: TGCGCCAGCAGTGATTTCCGGGACTCCTCCACAGATACGCAGTATTTT. Protein: CASSDFRDSSTDTQYF.

The gene calls are TRBV28 and TRBJ2-7, with 8 bases matching TRBD1. From germline, CDR1 is MDHEN and CDR2 SYDVKM. The CDR3 is 15 amino acids. Trimming at V came to 7 bases and at J to 7 bases, leaving 15 bases not matched to a gene. Written as DNA, the CDR3 is TGTGCCAGCACCAACAGTCTCGGACAGGGCAAGGAGCAGTACTTC. It yields the protein CASTNSLGQGKEQYF.

The chain couples TRBV7-2 to TRBJ2-2, with 8 bases identical to TRBD1. In germline, CDR1 is SGHTA, CDR2 FQGNSA. CDR3 size: 16 residues. V gave up 5 bases and J gave up 0 bases; unmatched junction bases: 5. The CDR3 bases are TGTGCCAGCAGCCACTCGGACAGGGCGAACACCGGGGAGCTGTTTTTT. Translating it yields CASSHSDRANTGELFF.

This chain uses TRBV19 with TRBJ1-6, with D unclear. Between the trimmed V and J ends, which lost 7 bases and 6 bases, there was a span of 13 bases. CDR1 is LNHDA and CDR2 is SQIVND in the germline V gene (reference sequence). The CDR3 has 14 residues. The CDR3 nucleotides are TGTGCCAGTACCACTACGAGCCTTAATTCACCCCTCCACTTT. As protein: CASTTTSLNSPLHF.

This clone turned up a few times. This chain joins TRBV4-2 and TRBJ1-2; 8 positions match TRBD1. The CDR3 runs 17 residues. The germline CDR1 and CDR2 sequences are LGHNA and YNFKEQ. Trimming removed 0 bases from V and 2 bases from J; junction bases left unmatched: 8. The CDR3 DNA sequence: TGTGCCAGCAGCCAAGATTCCCGGACAGGGCGAAACTATGGCTACACCTTC. This encodes CASSQDSRTGRNYGYTF.

The chain combines TRBV7-3 with TRBJ2-1; 8 nucleotides match TRBD2. The CDR3 totals 13 residues. The J segment lost 6 bases and the V segment lost 5 bases, leaving 3 bases of the junction unmatched. Germline values: CDR1 SGHTA, CDR2 FQGTGA. The CDR3 loop reads CASSVTSGNEQFF. The CDR3 DNA reads as TGTGCCAGCAGCGTCACTAGCGGCAATGAGCAGTTCTTC.